The sequence of this T cell receptor beta chain was determined in a study of shared clonotypes between healthy human individuals. The data were produced by immunoSEQ multiplex PCR, yet TCRdb's version contains in-frame clones alone and is incomplete. The sample consists of hundreds of thousands of clones, about 80% of them appearing once. Trimming removed 5 bases from V and 2 bases from J; junction bases left unmatched: 3. The CDR3 has 13 amino acids. In germline, CDR1 is SGDLS, CDR2 YYNGEE. Specimen: memory CD4+ T cells sorted from blood. Sample subset: CD45RA-negative fraction. This receptor was obtained from a woman younger than 45 in good health. The chain uses TRBV9 and TRBJ1-2; 7 bases are shared with TRBD1. CDR3 residues: CASSRGQNYGYTF. CDR3 coding DNA: TGTGCCAGCAGTAGGGGACAGAACTATGGCTACACCTTC. Combining the CDR3 with reference TRBV9 and TRBJ1-2 gives the whole variable domain DSGVTQTPKHLITATGQRVTLRCSPRSGDLSVYWYQQSLDQGLQFLIQYYNGEERAKGNILERFSAQQFPDLHSELNLSSLELGDSALYFCASSRGQNYGYTFGSGTRLTVV.